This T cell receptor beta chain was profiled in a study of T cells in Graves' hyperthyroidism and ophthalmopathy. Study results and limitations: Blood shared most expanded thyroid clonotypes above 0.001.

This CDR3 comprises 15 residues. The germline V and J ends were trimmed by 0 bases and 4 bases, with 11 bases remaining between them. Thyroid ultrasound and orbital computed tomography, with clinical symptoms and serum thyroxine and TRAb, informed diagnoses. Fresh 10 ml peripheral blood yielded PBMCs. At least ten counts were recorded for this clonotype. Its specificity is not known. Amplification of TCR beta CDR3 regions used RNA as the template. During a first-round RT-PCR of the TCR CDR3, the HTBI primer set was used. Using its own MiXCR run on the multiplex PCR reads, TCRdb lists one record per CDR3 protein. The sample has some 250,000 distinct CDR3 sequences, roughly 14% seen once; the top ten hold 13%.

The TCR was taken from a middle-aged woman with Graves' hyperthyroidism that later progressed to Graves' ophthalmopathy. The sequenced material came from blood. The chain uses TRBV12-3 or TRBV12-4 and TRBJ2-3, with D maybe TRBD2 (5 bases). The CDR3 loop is CASSLALGGPDTQYF. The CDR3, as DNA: TGTGCCAGCAGTTTAGCTCTGGGCGGGCCAGATACGCAGTATTTT.